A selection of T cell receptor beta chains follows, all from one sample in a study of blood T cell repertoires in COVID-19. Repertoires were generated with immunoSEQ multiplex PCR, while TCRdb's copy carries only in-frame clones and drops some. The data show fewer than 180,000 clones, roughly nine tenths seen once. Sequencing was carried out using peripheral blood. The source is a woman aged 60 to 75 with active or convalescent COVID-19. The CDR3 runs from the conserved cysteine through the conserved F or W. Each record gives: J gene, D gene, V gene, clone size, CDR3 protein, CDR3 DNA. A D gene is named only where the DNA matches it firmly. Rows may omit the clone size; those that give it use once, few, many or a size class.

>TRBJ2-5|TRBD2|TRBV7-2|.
CASSSTPRLAGGETQYF
TGTGCCAGCAGCTCCACCCCGCGGCTAGCGGGGGGGGAGACCCAGTACTTC
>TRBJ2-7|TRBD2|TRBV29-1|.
CSVGGLAGVYAHEQYF
TGCAGCGTTGGTGGACTAGCGGGGGTCTACGCCCACGAGCAGTACTTC
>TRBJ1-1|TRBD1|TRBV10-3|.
CAISDQGAGDTEAFF
TGTGCCATCAGTGACCAGGGGGCAGGGGACACTGAAGCTTTCTTT
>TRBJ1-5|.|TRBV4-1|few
CASSQPRSGVHQPQHF
TGCGCCAGCAGCCAACCTCGTTCAGGGGTACATCAGCCCCAGCATTTT
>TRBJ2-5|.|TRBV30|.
CAWAPGQLQETQYF
TGTGCCTGGGCACCCGGACAGCTCCAAGAGACCCAGTACTTC
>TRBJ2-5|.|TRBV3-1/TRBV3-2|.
CASSPYTRGAQETQYF
TGTGCCAGCAGCCCATACACTAGAGGAGCCCAAGAGACCCAGTACTTC
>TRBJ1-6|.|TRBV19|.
CASSINGQGNSPLHF
TGTGCCAGTAGTATAAATGGTCAGGGAAATTCACCCCTCCACTTT
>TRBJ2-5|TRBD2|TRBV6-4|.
CASSDKRGGPETQYF
TGTGCCAGCAGTGACAAGCGGGGGGGCCCAGAGACCCAGTACTTC
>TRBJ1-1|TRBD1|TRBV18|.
CASSPGQGVGTEAFF
TGTGCCAGCTCACCCGGACAGGGTGTTGGCACTGAAGCTTTCTTT
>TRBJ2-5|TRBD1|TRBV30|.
CAWSPDRGIGETQYF
TGTGCCTGGAGTCCGGACAGGGGGATAGGGGAGACCCAGTACTTC
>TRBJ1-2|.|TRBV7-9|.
CASSQGRDNYGYTF
TGTGCCAGCAGCCAAGGACGGGATAACTATGGCTACACCTTC
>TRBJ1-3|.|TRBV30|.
CAWSVGQYGNTIYF
TGTGCCTGGAGTGTAGGACAATACGGTAACACCATATATTTT
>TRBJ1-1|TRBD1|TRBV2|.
CASSPDRTRTEAFF
TGTGCCAGCAGCCCGGACAGGACGCGAACTGAAGCTTTCTTT
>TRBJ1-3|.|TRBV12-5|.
CASGARVSSGNTIYF
TGTGCTAGTGGTGCACGGGTCTCCTCTGGAAACACCATATATTTT
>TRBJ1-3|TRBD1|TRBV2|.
CASSETAGTGRFTGNTIYF
TGTGCCAGCAGTGAAACTGCCGGGACAGGGCGCTTTACTGGAAACACCATATATTTT
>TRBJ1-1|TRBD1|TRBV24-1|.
CATSNPDRARMNTEAFF
TGTGCCACCAGCAATCCGGACAGGGCGAGAATGAACACTGAAGCTTTCTTT
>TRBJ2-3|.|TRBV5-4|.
CASSSKSTDTQYF
TGTGCCAGCAGCTCCAAAAGCACAGATACGCAGTATTTT
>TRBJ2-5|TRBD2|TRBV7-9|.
CASSLSPLAGGPQETQYF
TGTGCCAGCAGCTTATCGCCTCTAGCGGGGGGGCCTCAAGAGACCCAGTACTTC
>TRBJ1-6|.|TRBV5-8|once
CASSGTQGSPLHF
TGTGCCAGCAGCGGGACACAGGGTTCACCCCTCCACTTT
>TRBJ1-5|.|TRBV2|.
CASTRGRSNQPQHF
TGTGCCAGCACCCGAGGGCGGAGCAATCAGCCCCAGCATTTT
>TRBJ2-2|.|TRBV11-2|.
CASSSQGTAGELFF
TGTGCCAGCAGCTCCCAGGGTACCGCCGGGGAGCTGTTTTTT